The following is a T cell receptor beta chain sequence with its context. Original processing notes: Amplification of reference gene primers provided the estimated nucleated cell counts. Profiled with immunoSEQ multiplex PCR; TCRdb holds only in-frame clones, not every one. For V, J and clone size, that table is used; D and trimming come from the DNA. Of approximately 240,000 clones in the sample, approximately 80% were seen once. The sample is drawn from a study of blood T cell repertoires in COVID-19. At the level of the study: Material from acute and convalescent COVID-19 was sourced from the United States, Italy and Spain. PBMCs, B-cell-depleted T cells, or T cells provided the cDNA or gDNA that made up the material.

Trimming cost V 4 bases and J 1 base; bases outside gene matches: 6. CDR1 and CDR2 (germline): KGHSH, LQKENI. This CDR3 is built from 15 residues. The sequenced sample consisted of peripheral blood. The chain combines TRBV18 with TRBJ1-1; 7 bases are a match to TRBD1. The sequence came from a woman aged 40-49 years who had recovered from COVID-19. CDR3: CASSRGGNANTEAFF. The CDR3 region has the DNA TGTGCCAGCTCACGAGGGGGCAACGCGAACACTGAAGCTTTCTTT.